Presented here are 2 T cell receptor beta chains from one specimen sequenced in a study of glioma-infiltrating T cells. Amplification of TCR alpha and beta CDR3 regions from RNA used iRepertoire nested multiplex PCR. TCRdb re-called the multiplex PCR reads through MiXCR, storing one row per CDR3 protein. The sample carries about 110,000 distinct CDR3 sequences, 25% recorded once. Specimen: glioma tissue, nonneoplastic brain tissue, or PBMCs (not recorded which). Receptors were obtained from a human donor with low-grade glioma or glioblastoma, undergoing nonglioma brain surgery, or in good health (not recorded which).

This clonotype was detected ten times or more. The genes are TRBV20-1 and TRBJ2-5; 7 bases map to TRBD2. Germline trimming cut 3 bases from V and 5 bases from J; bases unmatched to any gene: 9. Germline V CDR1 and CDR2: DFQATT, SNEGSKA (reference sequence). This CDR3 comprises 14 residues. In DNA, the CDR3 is TGCAGTGCTAGTAGGGCGGGAGTGTTTGAGACCCAGTACTTC. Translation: CSASRAGVFETQYF.

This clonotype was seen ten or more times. In DNA form, the CDR3 reads TGTGCCAGCAGCCGACAGGTAAACGTGGAAGCTTTCTTT. Residues: CASSRQVNVEAFF. This chain joins TRBV7-2 and TRBJ1-1; a weak D match, TRBD1 (6 bases). Germline lookup yields CDR1 SGHTA and CDR2 FQGNSA. The V and J ends lost 5 bases and 8 bases respectively, with 15 bases between them. This CDR3 has 13 amino acids.